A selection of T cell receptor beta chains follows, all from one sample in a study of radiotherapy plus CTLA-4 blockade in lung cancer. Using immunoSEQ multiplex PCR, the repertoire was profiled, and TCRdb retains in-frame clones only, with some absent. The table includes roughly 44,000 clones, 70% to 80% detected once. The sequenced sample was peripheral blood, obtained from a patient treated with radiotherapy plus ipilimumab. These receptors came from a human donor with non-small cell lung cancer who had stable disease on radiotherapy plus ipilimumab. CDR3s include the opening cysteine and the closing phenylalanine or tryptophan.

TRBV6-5	CASSSLQGPRETQYF
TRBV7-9	CASSWAGQETQYF
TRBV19	CASSTRDRVLGRELFF
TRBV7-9	CASSSRTVGNTEAFF
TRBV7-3	CASSFTGGNTIYF
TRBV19	CASKVGASETQYF
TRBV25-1	CASSPTSGQSTDTQYF
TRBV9	CASSVEGLAGVQYF
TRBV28	CASSFAEGGANTEAFF
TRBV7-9	CASSLDTGNSPLHF
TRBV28	CASSFFDRDSYYGYTF
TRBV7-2	CASSFRQGLNEKLFF
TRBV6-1	CASSDLRTAFF
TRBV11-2	CASSLQNLNYGYTF
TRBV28	CASSLFLSTELAKNIQYF
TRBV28	CASGQVSYEQYF
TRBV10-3	CAAGQAGEHTIYF
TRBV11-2	CASSISGGAPGELFF
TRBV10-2	CASSEGGLYEQYF
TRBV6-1	CASSDPGILSPNEQFF
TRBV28	CASSLSLSPDGFTRSKGKLFF
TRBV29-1	CSIHRDRGYNEQFF
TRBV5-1	CASSGGVDTQYF
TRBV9	CASSLGLAGEQFF
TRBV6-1	CASWTAMNTEAFF
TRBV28	CASSSTRTSGGNEQFF
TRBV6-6	CASSSLLTGSTEAFF
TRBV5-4	CASSLGIDTQYF
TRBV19	CASSIGGQGNEQFF
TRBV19	CASSLPGGTNYGYTF
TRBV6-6	CASRVRTSNSPLHF
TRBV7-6	CASSLNAGAGDSPLHF
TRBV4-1	CASSLQRGRSANTEAFF
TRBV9	CASSVGGSGSGSYNEQFF
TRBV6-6	CASSRLTGYNSPLHF
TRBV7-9	CASSLAGGYNEQFF
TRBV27	CASSLWGSGNEQFF
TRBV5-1	CASSRNGGRGEALHF
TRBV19	CASSIGPHQGAKDTQYF
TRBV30	CAWSVNRGRSRGYTF
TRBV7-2	CASSLLLVGDYGYTF
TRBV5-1	CASSQGIDSGNTIYF
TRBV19	CASSIGGVLYTEAFF
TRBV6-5	CASSLGTGGSQPQHF
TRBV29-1	CSVRDRASGAEAFF